The 18 T cell receptor beta chains below all came from one sample that was sequenced in a study of blood T cell repertoires in COVID-19. Data came from immunoSEQ multiplex PCR; TCRdb stores just in-frame clones and leaves some out. This sample has about 68,000 clones, with roughly 90% found just once. Sample: peripheral blood. These receptors originate from a man aged 35 to 55 with COVID-19, enrolled during active disease.

This chain joins TRBV6-5 and TRBJ1-2; TRBD1 agrees at 9 bases. Trimming removed 7 bases from V and 3 bases from J; junction bases left unmatched: 9. There are 15 residues in the CDR3. Germline V gives CDR1 MNHEY, CDR2 SVGAGI. DNA for the CDR3: TGTGCCAGCACCCGACCGGGACAGGGTGACTATGGCTACACCTTC. Encoded protein: CASTRPGQGDYGYTF.

The rearrangement uses TRBV15 and TRBJ2-3; tentatively, D is TRBD1 (6 bases). The germline CDR1 and CDR2 sequences are LNHNV and YYDKDF (reference sequence). V lost 0 bases and J 6 bases, leaving 16 bases between the germline ends. The CDR3 runs 16 residues. The CDR3 nucleotides read TGTGCCACCAGCAGAGATAGGGGGTTGGGTACGGATACGCAGTATTTT. Encoded protein: CATSRDRGLGTDTQYF.

The rearrangement uses TRBV5-1 and TRBJ1-5; tentatively, D is TRBD1 (5 bases). Trimming took 0 bases from V and 5 from J, leaving 12 bases between them. The CDR3 totals 15 residues. The germline gives CDR1 SGHRS, CDR2 YFSETQ. In DNA, the CDR3 is TGCGCCAGCAGCTTGGAAGGGGCCACTTATCAGCCCCAGCATTTT. This sequence encodes CASSLEGATYQPQHF.

The J gene is TRBJ2-5, the V gene TRBV2; 10 bases fit TRBD2. The CDR3 extends over 15 amino acids. Germline CDR1 reads SNHLY; CDR2 reads FYNNEI. V lost 2 bases, J lost 7 bases, and 7 bases stayed unmatched. The CDR3 reads CASSELAGAGGTQYF. CDR3 bases: TGTGCCAGCAGTGAACTAGCGGGGGCAGGAGGGACCCAGTACTTC.

The chain joins TRBV5-1 to TRBJ2-1; D is uncertain. The germline gives CDR1 SGHRS, CDR2 YFSETQ. The V gene lost 0 bases and the J gene lost 7 bases, with 17 bases spanning the gap. The CDR3 has 16 amino acids. CDR3 loop: CASSLATTLIWNEQFF. CDR3 in DNA: TGCGCCAGCAGCTTGGCAACTACCCTTATATGGAATGAGCAGTTCTTC.

CDR3 sequence reads: CASSSDRPGNEKLFF. CDR3 sequence (DNA): TGTGCCAGCTCCTCCGACAGGCCGGGTAATGAAAAACTGTTTTTT. This chain uses TRBV18 with TRBJ1-4; a weak D match, TRBD1 (6 bases). Germline-derived CDR1 and CDR2 are KGHSH and LQKENI. V lost 6 bases and J 4 bases, leaving 15 bases between the germline ends. This CDR3 has 15 residues.

The chain is built from TRBV6-1 and TRBJ1-6; D unresolved. Germline CDR1 and CDR2: MNHNS and SASEGT. Trimming left V 3 bases short and J 9 bases short, with 12 bases between. CDR3 size: 14 residues. DNA of the CDR3: TGTGCCAGCAGTGAGAGGGAAAGTGTTTCACCCCTCCACTTT. Its translation: CASSERESVSPLHF.

The gene calls are TRBV7-9 and TRBJ2-2; D may be TRBD2 (6 bases). Germline V gene data show CDR1 as SEHNR and CDR2 as FQNEAQ (reference sequence). V lost 5 bases and J lost 7, with 17 bases in between. The CDR3 spans 15 residues. The CDR3 nucleotides are TGTGCCAGCAGCGATCGGCAGGAGGGTCGCGGGGAGCTGTTTTTT. Translating gives CASSDRQEGRGELFF.

The chain employs TRBV19 and TRBJ1-2; D is perhaps TRBD1 (6 bases). The CDR3 spans 15 residues. CDR1 is LNHDA, CDR2 SQIVND, per germline (reference sequence). The V end was cut by 3 bases, the J end by 0 bases, with 11 bases between. CDR3 sequence: CASSIKGGANYGYTF. The DNA of the CDR3 is TGTGCCAGTAGTATTAAAGGGGGGGCTAACTATGGCTACACCTTC.

This clone has only one observation. CDR3 DNA: TGTGCCAGCAGTTACTCGCTGCGGGAGGGAGAGACCCAGTACTTC. This encodes CASSYSLREGETQYF. This sequence joins TRBV6-5 and TRBJ2-5; TRBD2 matches at 9 bases. The J segment lost 4 bases and the V segment lost 0 bases, leaving 3 bases of the junction unmatched. CDR3 length: 15 amino acids. The germline V gene has CDR1 MNHEY and CDR2 SVGAGI.

This clone has only one observation. This rearrangement joins TRBV27 to TRBJ2-5; TRBD2 matches 12 bases. V lost 1 base to trimming and J lost 4 bases; unmatched junction nucleotides: 4. In germline, CDR1 is MNHEY, CDR2 SMNVEV (reference sequence). The CDR3 is 16 residues long. The CDR3 DNA reads as TGTGCCAGCAGTTTATATGGACTAGCGGGGTTAGAGACCCAGTACTTC. It is translated as CASSLYGLAGLETQYF.

J is TRBJ2-2 and V is TRBV2, with D possibly being TRBD1 (5 bases). CDR3 length: 14 amino acids. CDR1 is SNHLY and CDR2 is FYNNEI in the germline V gene. The V end was cut by 7 bases, the J end by 0 bases, with 9 bases between. CDR3 in DNA: TGTGCCAGCACCGAGACAGCGAACACCGGGGAGCTGTTTTTT. Translating it yields CASTETANTGELFF.

The chain carries TRBV5-4 and TRBJ2-7, with unresolved D. Germline-derived CDR1 and CDR2 are SGHNT and YYREEE (reference sequence). The CDR3 is 15 amino acids. V lost 0 bases to trimming and J lost 0 bases, with 10 bases between them. The CDR3 nucleotides read TGTGCCAGCAGCTTGGGCAGACTTAGCTCCTACGAGCAGTACTTC. It yields the protein CASSLGRLSSYEQYF.

This clone has only one observation. This sequence joins TRBV6-5 and TRBJ2-3, with TRBD2 matching over 7 bases. V lost 6 bases and J lost 14; bases outside the gene matches: 11. The CDR3 sequence is 12 residues long. CDR1 is MNHEY, CDR2 SVGAGI, per germline. CDR3 nucleotides: TGTGCCAGCAGCCTACGCGGGGGTAGCCCGTATTTT. It specifies CASSLRGGSPYF.

The chain uses TRBV7-9 and TRBJ2-7, with D tentatively TRBD1 (5 bases). The germline CDR1 and CDR2 sequences are SEHNR and FQNEAQ (reference sequence). The CDR3 extends over 15 amino acids. V gave up 3 bases and J gave up 0 bases, with 12 bases separating them. This CDR3 reads CASSFIQGNSYEQYF. The CDR3 bases are TGTGCCAGCAGCTTCATTCAGGGCAACTCCTACGAGCAGTACTTC. Variable domain in full (rest from reference TRBV7-9 and TRBJ2-7): DTGVSQNPRHKITKRGQNVTFRCDPISEHNRLYWYRQTLGQGPEFLTYFQNEAQLEKSRLLSDRFSAERPKGSFSTLEIQRTEQGDSAMYLCASSFIQGNSYEQYFGPGTRLTVT.

The chain joins TRBV5-1 to TRBJ1-4, with TRBD1 identical over 7 bases. The germline V gene has CDR1 SGHRS and CDR2 YFSETQ. The CDR3 loop spans 17 amino acids. V lost 2 bases, J lost 3 bases, and 10 bases stayed unmatched. Here the CDR3 DNA reads TGCGCCAGCAGCTTAACTCCTGACAGGGTTCCTAATGAAAAACTGTTTTTT. This gives the protein CASSLTPDRVPNEKLFF.

The chain carries TRBV11-2 and TRBJ1-1; 7 bases line up with TRBD1. From germline, CDR1 is SGHAT and CDR2 FQNNGV. The CDR3 consists of 15 residues. Trimming cost V 5 bases and J 1 base; bases outside gene matches: 7. The DNA of the CDR3 is TGTGCCAGCAGCCTTGACAGGGCCCCGAACACTGAAGCTTTCTTT. Its protein is CASSLDRAPNTEAFF.

The V and J genes are TRBV27 and TRBJ1-6, with 8 bases identical to TRBD1. This CDR3 is built from 15 residues. Germline-derived CDR1 and CDR2 are MNHEY and SMNVEV (reference sequence). V gave up 7 bases and J gave up 7 bases; unmatched junction bases: 9. The CDR3 region is CASKGWTGKNSPLHF. As DNA, the CDR3 is TGTGCCAGCAAGGGGTGGACAGGGAAGAATTCACCCCTCCACTTT.